This TCR beta chain was sequenced for a study of CD8 T cells in Susac syndrome. The CDR3 runs to 15 residues. The V gene's germline CDR1 is MDHEN and CDR2 SYDVKM. V trimming: 4 bases; J trimming: 6 bases; junction bases outside the gene matches: 6. The RNA input was roughly 0.45 to 1 ug, and it was reverse transcribed with random hexamers. Coverage of TCR beta CDR3 amplification by immunoSEQ multiplex PCR extended to 54 Vbeta and 13 Jbeta. TCRdb recomputed calls from the immunoSEQ multiplex PCR reads with MiXCR, one row per CDR3 protein. The data hold hundreds of thousands of distinct CDR3 sequences, with 85% observed a single time. FACS enriched CD8+ TEMRA cells, while bulk CD8+ and CD4+ were negatively isolated.

The TCR originated in a human donor with multiple sclerosis. V and J are TRBV28 and TRBJ2-3; TRBD2 matches 11 bases. Sequenced sample: CD8+ T cells from PBMCs. CDR3 sequence (DNA): TGTGCCAGCAGTTCGTTAGCGGGAGGGGGGGATACGCAGTATTTT. This gives the protein CASSSLAGGGDTQYF.